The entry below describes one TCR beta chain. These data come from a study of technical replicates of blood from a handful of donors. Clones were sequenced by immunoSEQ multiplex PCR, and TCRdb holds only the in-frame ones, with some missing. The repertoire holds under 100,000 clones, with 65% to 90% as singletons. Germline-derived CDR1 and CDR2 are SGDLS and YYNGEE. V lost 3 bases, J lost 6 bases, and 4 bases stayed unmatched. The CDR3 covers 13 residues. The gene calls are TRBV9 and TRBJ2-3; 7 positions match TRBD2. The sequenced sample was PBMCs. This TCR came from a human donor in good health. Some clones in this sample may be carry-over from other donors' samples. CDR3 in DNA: TGTGCCAGCAGCGGACACGGGGGGGATACGCAGTATTTT. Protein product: CASSGHGGDTQYF. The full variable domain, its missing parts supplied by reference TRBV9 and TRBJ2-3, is DSGVTQTPKHLITATGQRVTLRCSPRSGDLSVYWYQQSLDQGLQFLIQYYNGEERAKGNILERFSAQQFPDLHSELNLSSLELGDSALYFCASSGHGGDTQYFGPGTRLTVL.